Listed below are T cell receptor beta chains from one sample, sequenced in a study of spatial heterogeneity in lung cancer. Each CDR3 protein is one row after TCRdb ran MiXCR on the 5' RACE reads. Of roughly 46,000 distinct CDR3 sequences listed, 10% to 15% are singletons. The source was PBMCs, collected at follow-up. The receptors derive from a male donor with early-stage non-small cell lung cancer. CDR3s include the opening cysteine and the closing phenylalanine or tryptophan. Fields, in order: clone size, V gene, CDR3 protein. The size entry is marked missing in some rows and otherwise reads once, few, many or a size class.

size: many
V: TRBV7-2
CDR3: CASSFSAGADTQYF

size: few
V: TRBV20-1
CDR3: CSARDGTGVNSPLHF

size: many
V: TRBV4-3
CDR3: CASSQDYGGGYTF

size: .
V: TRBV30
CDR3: CAWTSSSYNEQFF

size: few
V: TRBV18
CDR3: CASSAPQETQYF

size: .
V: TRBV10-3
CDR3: CAIRESGGPGGNTQYF

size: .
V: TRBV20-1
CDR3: CSARDFLAGSYNEQFF

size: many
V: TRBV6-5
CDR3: CASSRYRMNTEAFF

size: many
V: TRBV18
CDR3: CASSPLAGENTEAFF

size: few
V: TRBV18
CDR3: CASSPRVVTGVNTEAFF

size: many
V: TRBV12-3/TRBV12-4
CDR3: CASSPKGIGNQPQHF

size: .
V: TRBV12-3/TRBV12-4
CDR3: CASSNLRGSPLHF

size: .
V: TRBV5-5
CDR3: CASSLQGDSPLHF

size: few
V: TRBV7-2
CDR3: CASSLGMGGETQYF

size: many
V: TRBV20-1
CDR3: CSARKGFMNTEAFF

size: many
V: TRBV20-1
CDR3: CSARDDGGLETQYF

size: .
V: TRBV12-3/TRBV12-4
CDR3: CASRTYDSYEQYF

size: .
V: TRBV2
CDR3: CASTREYNEQFF

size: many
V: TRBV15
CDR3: CATNRRVSSYNEQFF

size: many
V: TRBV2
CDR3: CATQRGETQYF

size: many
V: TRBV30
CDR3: CAWSVIGGQETQYF

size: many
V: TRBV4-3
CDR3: CASSQEVEQPQHF

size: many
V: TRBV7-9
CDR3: CASSLRGSQAADSPLHF

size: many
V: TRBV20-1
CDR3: CSARNRDTHQPQHF

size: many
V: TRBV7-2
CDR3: CASSYDRGVGEQFF

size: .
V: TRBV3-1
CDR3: CASSQDVQQPQHF

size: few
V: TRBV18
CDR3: CASSPRMENYEQYF

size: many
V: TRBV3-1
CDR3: CASSQDGQGRTGYTF

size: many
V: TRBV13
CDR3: CASSLGRLVGEQYF

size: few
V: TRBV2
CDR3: CASSPAMVLQETQYF

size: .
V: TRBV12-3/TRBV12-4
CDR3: CASSLSGRGGYGYTF

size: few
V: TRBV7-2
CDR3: CASSLIGGDPTDTQYF

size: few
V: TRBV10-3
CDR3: CAIRLAPTDTQYF

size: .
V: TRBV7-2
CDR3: CASSPQGGRASWEQFF

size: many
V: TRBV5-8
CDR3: CASSLSSGTQPGTQYF

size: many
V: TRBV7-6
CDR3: CASSLGVRTGESPLHF

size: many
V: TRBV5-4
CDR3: CASSDRRDLTGELFF

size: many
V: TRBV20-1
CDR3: CSAPGGTNTEAFF

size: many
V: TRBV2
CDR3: CAGLGGTALFYEQYF

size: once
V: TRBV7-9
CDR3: CASSLAGTGVETQFF

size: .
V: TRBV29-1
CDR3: CSASLAGSYEQYF

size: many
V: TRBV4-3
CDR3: CASSQDATSGTAQYF

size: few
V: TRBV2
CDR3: CASSEEWGNTEAFF

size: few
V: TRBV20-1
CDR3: CSGEYSSYSYNEQFF

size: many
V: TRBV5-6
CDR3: CASSLASGVRGDTQYF

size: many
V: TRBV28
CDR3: CASSLPGLAGSVVAKNIQYF

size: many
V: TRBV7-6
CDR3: CASSVNRGPGANVLTF

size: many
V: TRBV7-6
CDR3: CASSLEENTEAFF

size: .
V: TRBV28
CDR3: CASSLPDLAGDYNEQFF

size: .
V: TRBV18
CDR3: CASSPETSALYSF

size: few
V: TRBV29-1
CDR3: CSVERGAFF

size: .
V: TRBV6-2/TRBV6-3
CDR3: CASSYRRSYTF

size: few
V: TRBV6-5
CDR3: CASKRGTIQETQYF